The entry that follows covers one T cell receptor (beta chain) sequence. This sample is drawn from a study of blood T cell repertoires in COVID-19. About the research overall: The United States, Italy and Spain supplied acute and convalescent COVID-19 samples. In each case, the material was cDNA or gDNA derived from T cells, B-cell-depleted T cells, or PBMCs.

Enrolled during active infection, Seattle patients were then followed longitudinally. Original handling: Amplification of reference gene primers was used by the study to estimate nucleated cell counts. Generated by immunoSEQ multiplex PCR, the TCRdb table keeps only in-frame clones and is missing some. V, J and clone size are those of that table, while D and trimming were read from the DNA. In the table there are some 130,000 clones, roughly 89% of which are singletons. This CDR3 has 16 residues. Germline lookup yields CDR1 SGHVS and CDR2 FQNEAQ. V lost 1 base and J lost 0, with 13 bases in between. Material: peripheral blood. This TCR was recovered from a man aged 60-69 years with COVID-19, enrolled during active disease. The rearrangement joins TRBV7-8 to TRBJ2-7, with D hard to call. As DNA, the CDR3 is TGTGCCAGCAGCTTAGGGGTTAGCTCCAGCTCCTACGAGCAGTACTTC. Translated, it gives CASSLGVSSSSYEQYF.